The clone carrying this TCR beta chain was detected a few times. Antigen unknown. These data belong to a study of identical twins. Overall study results and limits: Recombination models fit unrelated individuals' TCR alpha sharing but underestimated twins'.

cDNA carried unique molecular identifiers, and a universal primer site was added by template switching. One entry per CDR3 protein, called by TCRdb with MiXCR from the 5' RACE reads. This sample has 1.5 million to 2 million distinct CDR3 sequences; under 35% occur once, and the top ten carry 0.27%. V was clipped by 6 bases and J by 4 bases, with 16 bases between them. This CDR3 has 14 amino acids. Germline V CDR1 and CDR2: MNHEY, SMNVEV (reference sequence). Sequencing was done on a sample of cord blood. This chain links TRBV27 with TRBJ2-7, with D unclear. The clonotype comes from a newborn girl in good health. CDR3 amino acids: CASSRSDLIYEQYF. In nucleotides, the CDR3 is TGTGCCAGCAGCCGATCCGATCTAATTTACGAGCAGTACTTC.